Listed below are T cell receptor beta chains from one sample, sequenced in a study of Ad26.COV2.S vaccination and SARS-CoV-2 variants. TCRdb keeps only in-frame clones here, not all; method: immunoSEQ multiplex PCR. This table holds roughly 700,000 clones, roughly nine tenths found once. Sequenced material: peripheral blood, taken in a trial of Ad26.COV2.S vaccine versus placebo. Receptors originate from a person between 18 and 65 years old who received the Ad26.COV2.S COVID-19 vaccine or a placebo. Both conserved end residues are part of each CDR3. A D gene is named only where the DNA matches it firmly. Some rows mark clone size as missing; the rest say once, few, many or name a class of expanded clone.

size: -; D: TRBD2; V: TRBV3-1/TRBV3-2; J: TRBJ2-1; DNA: TGTGCCAGCAGCCAAGGGCTAGCGGGAGATGAGCAGTTCTTC; CDR3: CASSQGLAGDEQFF
size: -; D: -; V: TRBV19; J: TRBJ1-5; DNA: TGTGCCAGTTCCTCGGGTCAGCCCCAGCATTTT; CDR3: CASSSGQPQHF
size: -; D: -; V: TRBV3-1/TRBV3-2; J: TRBJ2-1; DNA: TGTGCCAGCAGCCAAGACCGGAAGTACAATGAGCAGTTCTTC; CDR3: CASSQDRKYNEQFF
size: -; D: -; V: TRBV15; J: TRBJ2-2; DNA: TGTGCCACCAGCAGACTCGACAGGGAGGCCGGGGAGCTGTTTTTT; CDR3: CATSRLDREAGELFF
size: -; D: -; V: TRBV6-2/TRBV6-3; J: TRBJ2-3; DNA: TGTGCCAGCAGTTACTATTCTTCGAACACAGATACGCAGTATTTT; CDR3: CASSYYSSNTDTQYF
size: -; D: TRBD1; V: TRBV5-6; J: TRBJ1-3; DNA: TGTGCCAGCAGCTTGGTCCAGGGGGCTTTTGGAAACACCATATATTTT; CDR3: CASSLVQGAFGNTIYF
size: -; D: -; V: TRBV6-6; J: TRBJ1-2; DNA: TGTGCCAGCAGACTACAGGGTAGGCGAAACTATGGCTACACCTTC; CDR3: CASRLQGRRNYGYTF
size: -; D: TRBD2; V: TRBV24-1; J: TRBJ2-1; DNA: TGTGCCACCAGTGATATCGGGACTAGCGGATACAATGAGCAGTTCTTC; CDR3: CATSDIGTSGYNEQFF
size: once; D: TRBD2; V: TRBV6-6; J: TRBJ2-7; DNA: TGTGCCAGCAGTTACGGACTAGCGGGAGGGCCCCGGGAGCAGTACTTC; CDR3: CASSYGLAGGPREQYF
size: -; D: -; V: TRBV7-2; J: TRBJ1-1; DNA: TGTGCCAGCAGCTTGAGGGGGGGTCACGAAGCTTTCTTT; CDR3: CASSLRGGHEAFF
size: -; D: TRBD2; V: TRBV6-1; J: TRBJ2-2; DNA: TGTGCCAGCAGTGAGCCGGGACTAGCGGGCTCCGGCACCGGGGAGCTGTTTTTT; CDR3: CASSEPGLAGSGTGELFF
size: -; D: TRBD1; V: TRBV13; J: TRBJ2-7; DNA: TGTGCCAGCAGCTTAGGTGACAGGGGGCTAGTAAACGAGCAGTACTTC; CDR3: CASSLGDRGLVNEQYF
size: -; D: -; V: TRBV3-1/TRBV3-2; J: TRBJ2-3; DNA: TGTGCCAGCAGCCAAAGGTCCGTAGGCGGGGACACAGATACGCAGTATTTT; CDR3: CASSQRSVGGDTDTQYF